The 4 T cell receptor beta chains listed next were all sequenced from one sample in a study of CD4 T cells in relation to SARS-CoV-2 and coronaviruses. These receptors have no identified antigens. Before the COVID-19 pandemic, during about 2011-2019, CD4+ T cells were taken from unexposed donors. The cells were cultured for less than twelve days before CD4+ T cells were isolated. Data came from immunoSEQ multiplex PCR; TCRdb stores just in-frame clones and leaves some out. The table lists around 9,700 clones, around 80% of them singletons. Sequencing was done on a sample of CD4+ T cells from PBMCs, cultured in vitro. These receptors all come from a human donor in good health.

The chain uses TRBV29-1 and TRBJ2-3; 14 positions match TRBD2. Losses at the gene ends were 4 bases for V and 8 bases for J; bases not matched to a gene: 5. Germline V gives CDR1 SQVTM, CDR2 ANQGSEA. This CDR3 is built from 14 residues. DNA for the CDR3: TGCAGCGTTGGACTAGCGGGGGGGCCGGGTACGCAGTATTTT. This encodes CSVGLAGGPGTQYF.

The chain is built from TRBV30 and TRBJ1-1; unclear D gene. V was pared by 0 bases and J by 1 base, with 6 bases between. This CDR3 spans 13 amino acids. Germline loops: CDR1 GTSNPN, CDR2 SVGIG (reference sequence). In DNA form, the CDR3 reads TGTGCCTGGAGTGTACAGACGAACACTGAAGCTTTCTTT. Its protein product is CAWSVQTNTEAFF.

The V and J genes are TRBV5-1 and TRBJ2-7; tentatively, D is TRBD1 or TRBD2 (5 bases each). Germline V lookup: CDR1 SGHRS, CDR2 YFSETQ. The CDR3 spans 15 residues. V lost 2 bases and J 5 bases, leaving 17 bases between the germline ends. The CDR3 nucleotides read TGCGCCAGCAGCTTACCCGGGACCCAGACGGACGAGCAGTACTTC. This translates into CASSLPGTQTDEQYF.

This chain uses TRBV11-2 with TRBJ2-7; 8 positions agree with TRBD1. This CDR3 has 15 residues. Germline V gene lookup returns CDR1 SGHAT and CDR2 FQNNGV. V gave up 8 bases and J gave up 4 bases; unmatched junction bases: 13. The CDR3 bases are TGTGCCAGCTTACTCGGGACAGGAGGCGGGTACGAGCAGTACTTC. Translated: CASLLGTGGGYEQYF.